The present T cell receptor (beta chain) was sequenced within a study of neurological immune-mediated disorders. This clonotype was detected many times. Germline CDR1 is MDHEN and CDR2 is SYDVKM. The V end lost 5 bases, the J end lost 4 bases, and 12 bases lay between the germline ends. The CDR3 is made up of 14 amino acids. Time point indicated: longitudinal time-point 2. Via MiXCR, TCRdb re-called the 5' RACE reads, giving one row per CDR3 protein. The repertoire holds about 60,000 distinct CDR3 sequences, around 10% seen once, with roughly an eighth in the top ten. J is TRBJ2-1 and V is TRBV28; D gene ambiguous. The sequenced sample consisted of PBMCs. The source of this sequence is a young man in good health. CDR3 protein: CASSTGPRYNEQFF. The CDR3 coding sequence is TGTGCCAGCAGTACCGGGCCCCGGTACAATGAGCAGTTCTTC.